Following are 7 T cell receptor beta chains from one sample sequenced in a study of OX40 agonist ivuxolimab in advanced cancers. Sequencing was performed with immunoSEQ multiplex PCR; in TCRdb, only in-frame clones are kept and a portion is missing. The sample includes around 100,000 clones, 90% of them seen just once. Here the sequenced sample was CD4+ or CD8+ T cells sorted from blood, taken in a trial of the OX40 agonist ivuxolimab. These receptors all stem from an adult with an advanced solid tumor such as melanoma, head and neck, liver or kidney cancer.

The chain links TRBV11-3 to TRBJ2-2, with D possibly matching TRBD1 (5 bases). V was shortened by 5 bases and J by 1 base, with 8 bases between the two germline ends. Looked up from germline, CDR1 is SGHNT and CDR2 is YENEEA. This CDR3 region has 14 residues. CDR3: CASSAGQNTGELFF. CDR3 in DNA: TGTGCCAGCAGCGCCGGACAGAACACCGGGGAGCTGTTTTTT.

This rearrangement joins TRBV27 to TRBJ2-5; the match to TRBD1 covers 8 bases. This CDR3 comprises 14 residues. Trimming at V came to 5 bases and at J to 5 bases, leaving 7 bases not matched to a gene. The germline gives CDR1 MNHEY, CDR2 SMNVEV (reference sequence). Here the CDR3 reads CASSGQGVVETQYF. DNA for the CDR3: TGTGCCAGCAGTGGACAGGGTGTGGTGGAGACCCAGTACTTC.

This clone was counted between two and nine times. This chain joins TRBV5-6 and TRBJ2-3; TRBD2 matches 7 bases. Germline CDR1 is SGHDT and CDR2 is YYEEEE. This CDR3 has 15 residues. V shed 1 base, J shed 2 bases, and the junction held 4 bases outside the gene matches. The CDR3 region has the DNA TGTGCCAGCAGCTTGTACGGGGGGAACACAGATACGCAGTATTTT. It yields the protein CASSLYGGNTDTQYF. The full variable domain, in which reference TRBV5-6 and TRBJ2-3 provide the parts outside the CDR3, is DAGVTQSPTHLIKTRGQQVTLRCSPKSGHDTVSWYQQALGQGPQFIFQYYEEEERQRGNFPDRFSGHQFPNYSSELNVNALLLGDSALYLCASSLYGGNTDTQYFGPGTRLTVL.

This chain joins TRBV4-1 and TRBJ1-6; 8 bases are a match to TRBD1. The CDR3 totals 19 residues. Trimming cost V 3 bases and J 6 bases; bases outside gene matches: 16. Looked up from germline, CDR1 is MGHRA and CDR2 is YSYEKL. The CDR3 sequence is CASSHLGSTGGSINSPLHF. CDR3 nucleotide sequence: TGCGCCAGCAGCCACCTGGGGTCAACAGGGGGTTCTATTAATTCACCCCTCCACTTT.

The chain couples TRBV19 to TRBJ2-4; a possible D gene is TRBD1 (6 bases). The CDR3 extends over 16 amino acids. The V end lost 5 bases, the J end lost 0 bases, and 14 bases lay between the germline ends. Per germline, CDR1 LNHDA and CDR2 SQIVND (reference sequence). The CDR3 coding sequence is TGTGCCAGTAGTCGCGACAGGCTCTTAGCCAAAAACATTCAGTACTTC. It specifies CASSRDRLLAKNIQYF.

This chain links TRBV5-1 with TRBJ2-1; TRBD2 agrees at 12 bases. With V trimmed by 2 bases and J by 5 bases, 2 bases remained unmatched. The CDR3 runs to 15 residues. Germline loops: CDR1 SGHRS, CDR2 YFSETQ. Written as DNA, the CDR3 is TGCGCCAGCAGCTTTCTAGCGGGGGGGCACAATGAGCAGTTCTTC. Its protein product is CASSFLAGGHNEQFF.

The J gene is TRBJ1-6, the V gene TRBV5-6; a possible D gene is TRBD1 (5 bases). Germline CDR1 SGHDT, CDR2 YYEEEE. CDR3 length equals 14 residues. Trimming removed 0 bases from V and 6 bases from J, with 7 bases in between. The CDR3 DNA reads as TGTGCCAGCAGCTTGGGGCAGGGTAATTCACCCCTCCACTTT. This sequence encodes CASSLGQGNSPLHF. Combining the CDR3 with reference TRBV5-6 and TRBJ1-6 gives the whole variable domain DAGVTQSPTHLIKTRGQQVTLRCSPKSGHDTVSWYQQALGQGPQFIFQYYEEEERQRGNFPDRFSGHQFPNYSSELNVNALLLGDSALYLCASSLGQGNSPLHFGNGTRLTVT.